This T cell receptor (beta chain) is drawn from a study of blood T cell repertoires in COVID-19. Here immunoSEQ multiplex PCR was the method, and the copy in TCRdb shows in-frame clones only, minus some. Of about 230,000 clones listed, approximately 80% are singletons. The CDR3 is 15 amino acids. Germline CDR1 and CDR2: LGHDT and YNNKEL (reference sequence). Germline trimming cut 2 bases from V and 4 bases from J; bases unmatched to any gene: 4. Material: peripheral blood. The clonotype comes from a woman in her thirties or forties who had recovered from COVID-19. The J gene is TRBJ2-5, the V gene TRBV3-1 (or the pseudogene TRBV3-2); 10 bases line up with TRBD2. Here the CDR3 reads CASSQNSGGRETQYF. CDR3 nucleotides: TGTGCCAGCAGCCAAAATAGCGGGGGGCGAGAGACCCAGTACTTC.